Shown below are 21 T cell receptor beta chains from a single sample sequenced in a study of blood T cell repertoires in COVID-19. Sequenced by immunoSEQ multiplex PCR; TCRdb stores in-frame clones only, minus some. The sample has 200,000 to 250,000 clones, approximately 82% seen once. Sequences were obtained from peripheral blood. The receptor set was obtained from a woman at least 80 years old with acute or convalescent COVID-19.

The rearrangement uses TRBV7-2 and TRBJ2-3; unclear D gene. The CDR3 covers 15 residues. V lost 2 bases and J 0 bases, leaving 9 bases between the germline ends. Per germline, CDR1 SGHTA and CDR2 FQGNSA. The CDR3 nucleotides are TGTGCCAGCAGCTTAAGACTCTCTAGCACAGATACGCAGTATTTT. Its translation is CASSLRLSSTDTQYF.

This CDR3 is CASSPGDRGWKGYGYTF. Written as DNA, the CDR3 is TGTGCCAGCAGCCCCGGGGACAGGGGGTGGAAGGGCTATGGCTACACCTTC. The gene calls are TRBV7-8 and TRBJ1-2, with 11 nucleotides matching TRBD1. The germline V gene encodes CDR1 SGHVS and CDR2 FQNEAQ. Losses at the gene ends were 5 bases for V and 4 bases for J; bases not matched to a gene: 12. The CDR3 contains 17 residues.

This CDR3 reads CASSQGGPRSGNTIYF. CDR3 bases: TGTGCCAGCAGCCAAGGGGGTCCCCGCTCTGGAAACACCATATATTTT. The chain recombines TRBV2 with TRBJ1-3; possible D gene TRBD1, 6 bases. The CDR3 sequence is 16 residues long. Trimming left V 6 bases short and J 0 bases short, with 15 bases between. CDR1 is SNHLY, CDR2 FYNNEI, per germline.

A few counts support this clone. At one end, the junction sequence differs from germline, possibly due to a read error. The chain joins TRBV3-1 (or the pseudogene TRBV3-2) to TRBJ1-2, with unresolved D. Germline CDR1 is LGHDT and CDR2 is YNNKEL (reference sequence). The CDR3 is 14 amino acids. The CDR3 is CASSEDRGSSGYTF. The CDR3 coding sequence is TGTGCCAGCAGCGAAGACCGAGGGAGCTCTGGCTACACCTTC.

The rearrangement joins TRBV4-2 to TRBJ2-5; 9 bases match TRBD2. With 4 bases clipped from V and 1 base from J, the junction kept 13 bases outside the gene matches. CDR1 and CDR2 from the germline V gene are LGHNA and YNFKEQ. The CDR3 covers 18 residues. As DNA, the CDR3 is TGTGCCAGCAGCCCCCGGCTAGCGGGGATTAGGGTCCAAGAGACCCAGTACTTC. It translates to CASSPRLAGIRVQETQYF.

The chain carries TRBV19 and TRBJ2-7, with TRBD2 identical over 9 bases. After removal of 6 bases from V and 0 bases from J, the junction contained 6 bases not matched to a gene. The CDR3 spans 15 residues. Germline V lookup: CDR1 LNHDA, CDR2 SQIVND (reference sequence). CDR3 DNA: TGTGCCAGTAGAGCGGGGGGCTCTAGCTCCTACGAGCAGTACTTC. Translating gives CASRAGGSSSYEQYF.

V usage is TRBV5-1 and J usage is TRBJ2-1; 7 bases line up with TRBD1. V dropped 6 bases and J dropped 4; count of bases not matched to a gene: 10. Germline CDR1 SGHRS, CDR2 YFSETQ. The CDR3 totals 15 residues. For the CDR3, the DNA is TGCGCCAGCAAGGAGATCGGGACAGCTTACAATGAGCAGTTCTTC. Translating gives CASKEIGTAYNEQFF.

The chain combines TRBV7-2 with TRBJ2-2; 7 bases align to TRBD1. After removal of 4 bases from V and 2 bases from J, the junction contained 4 bases not matched to a gene. The CDR3 loop spans 15 amino acids. Germline lookup yields CDR1 SGHTA and CDR2 FQGNSA. In DNA form, the CDR3 reads TGTGCCAGCAGCTCCGGGACAGCCAACACCGGGGAGCTGTTTTTT. This encodes CASSSGTANTGELFF.

The V and J genes are TRBV5-5 and TRBJ2-3; D perhaps matches TRBD2 (5 bases). Per germline, CDR1 SGHKS and CDR2 YYEKEE (reference sequence). The V end lost 0 bases, the J end lost 8 bases, and 13 bases lay between the germline ends. There are 14 residues in the CDR3. DNA for the CDR3: TGTGCCAGCAGCTTGGCGAATAATCGGGGTACGCAGTATTTT. Its protein is CASSLANNRGTQYF.

This chain connects TRBV24-1 to TRBJ2-2, with 9 bases identical to TRBD1. Germline V gives CDR1 KGHDR, CDR2 SFDVKD. The CDR3 runs to 16 residues. The V segment lost 4 bases and the J segment 5 bases; nucleotides outside the gene matches: 7. The CDR3 DNA reads as TGTGCCACCAGTGACCCGGGACAGGGCGGGACCGGGGAGCTGTTTTTT. It codes for CATSDPGQGGTGELFF.

V is TRBV5-4 and J is TRBJ2-5; 7 bases match TRBD1. CDR1 and CDR2 (germline): SGHNT, YYREEE (reference sequence). This CDR3 has 15 amino acids. The V segment lost 4 bases and the J segment 2 bases; nucleotides outside the gene matches: 8. CDR3 bases: TGTGCCAGCAGCAGAGATACAGGGGTTCAAGAGACCCAGTACTTC. Its translation is CASSRDTGVQETQYF.

V gene TRBV7-9 combines with J gene TRBJ2-6, with TRBD1 matching over 10 bases. Germline CDR1 SEHNR, CDR2 FQNEAQ (reference sequence). The CDR3 covers 19 residues. Trimming removed 4 bases from V and 2 bases from J; junction bases left unmatched: 11. The CDR3 nucleotides are TGTGCCAGCAGCTCTCCGCCGGGACAGGGGAAAGCTGGGGCCAACGTCCTGACTTTC. Amino acid sequence: CASSSPPGQGKAGANVLTF.

The rearrangement joins TRBV5-1 to TRBJ2-2, with D possibly being TRBD1 (5 bases). The CDR3 is 14 amino acids. Deletions cut 0 bases from V and 5 bases from J, with 8 bases between. Germline assignment: CDR1 SGHRS and CDR2 YFSETQ. DNA for the CDR3: TGCGCCAGCAGCTTGGGGACACAGACCGGGGAGCTGTTTTTT. Protein: CASSLGTQTGELFF.

The rearrangement joins TRBV10-2 to TRBJ2-1; 11 bases map to TRBD2. This CDR3 contains 15 residues. The germline V gene has CDR1 WSHSY and CDR2 SAAADI. V dropped 4 bases and J dropped 4; count of bases not matched to a gene: 3. CDR3: CASSVAGGLYNEQFF. DNA of the CDR3: TGCGCCAGCAGTGTAGCGGGGGGGCTTTACAATGAGCAGTTCTTC.

The genes are TRBV19 and TRBJ1-1, with 9 bases that match TRBD1. J gave up 4 bases and V 4 bases, and 4 bases lay outside the gene matches. The V gene's germline CDR1 is LNHDA and CDR2 SQIVND (reference sequence). The CDR3 is made up of 14 amino acids. DNA for the CDR3: TGTGCCAGTAGTAACGGACAGGGGACCACTGAAGCTTTCTTT. Protein sequence: CASSNGQGTTEAFF.

V gene TRBV7-9 combines with J gene TRBJ1-5, with 7 bases identical to TRBD1. Germline loops: CDR1 SEHNR, CDR2 FQNEAQ (reference sequence). The CDR3 is made up of 16 amino acids. Losses at the gene ends were 4 bases for V and 4 bases for J; bases not matched to a gene: 10. CDR3 region: CASSSGPGQLNQPQHF. In DNA form, the CDR3 reads TGTGCCAGCAGCTCCGGCCCGGGACAGTTAAATCAGCCCCAGCATTTT.

V and J are TRBV5-1 and TRBJ1-1, with 9 bases identical to TRBD1. In germline, CDR1 is SGHRS, CDR2 YFSETQ. V gave up 4 bases and J gave up 6 bases; unmatched junction bases: 7. The CDR3 length is 14 residues. The CDR3 spells CASSAGTGSAEAFF. DNA for the CDR3: TGCGCCAGCAGCGCCGGGACAGGGAGCGCTGAAGCTTTCTTT.

The V gene is TRBV5-5, the J gene TRBJ2-5; TRBD2 is a possible D gene (5 bases). CDR3 length equals 13 residues. The V and J ends lost 2 bases and 3 bases respectively, with 8 bases between them. Germline V gene data show CDR1 as SGHKS and CDR2 as YYEKEE (reference sequence). The CDR3 spells CASSFLGEETQYF. Written as DNA, the CDR3 is TGTGCCAGCAGCTTTCTCGGGGAAGAGACCCAGTACTTC.

The V and J genes are TRBV28 and TRBJ1-4, with D perhaps TRBD1 (6 bases). The V and J ends lost 5 bases and 0 bases respectively, with 13 bases between them. This CDR3 contains 16 residues. Germline V gives CDR1 MDHEN, CDR2 SYDVKM. CDR3 loop: CASSQLGGATNEKLFF. The CDR3 DNA reads TGTGCCAGCAGTCAACTAGGGGGGGCAACTAATGAAAAACTGTTTTTT.

The chain employs TRBV4-1 and TRBJ2-2; possible D gene TRBD1, 5 bases. V dropped 4 bases and J dropped 7 bases, with 19 bases sitting between them. The CDR3 is made up of 16 amino acids. Germline V CDR1 and CDR2: MGHRA, YSYEKL. CDR3 nucleotide sequence: TGCGCCAGCAGCCTGGGGCAGTACGGCGCTGGCGGGGAGCTGTTTTTT. Protein sequence: CASSLGQYGAGGELFF.

For the CDR3, the DNA is TGTGCCAGCAGCTTAGGACAAGAAAACATTCAGTACTTC. Residues: CASSLGQENIQYF. V usage is TRBV7-2 and J usage is TRBJ2-4; D uncertain. Germline V gene lookup returns CDR1 SGHTA and CDR2 FQGNSA. This CDR3 contains 13 residues. Trimming pared 1 base from V and 5 bases from J, leaving 6 bases between.